This paragraph reports one TCR beta chain. The data were obtained in a study of T cell changes during pregnancy in multiple sclerosis. CDR1 is MDHEN and CDR2 is SYDVKM in the germline V gene. V was cut by 2 bases and J by 5 bases, with 9 bases left in between. This CDR3 contains 13 residues. Assay: immunoSEQ multiplex PCR; the TCRdb copy retains only in-frame clones and omits some. This table has more than 60,000 clones, more than 85% appearing once. Sequencing used CD4+ T cells from peripheral blood mononuclear cells, obtained in the third trimester of pregnancy. This chain joins TRBV28 and TRBJ1-2; no firm D call. The clonotype comes from a female donor in good health, enrolled as a control in a pregnancy study. The CDR3 spells CASSLDIEYGYTF. The CDR3 DNA reads TGTGCCAGCAGTTTAGACATCGAATATGGCTACACCTTC.